This T cell receptor (beta chain) originates from a study of shared clonotypes between healthy human individuals. General observations from the study: Naive CD4 clonotypes were shared across several donors at 4.5% to 6.5%.

Details on this clone: Its specificity is not known.

Libraries were prepared by immunoSEQ multiplex PCR; TCRdb keeps only in-frame clonotypes and omits some of them. This table has about 980,000 clones, approximately 80% appearing once. The germline V and J ends were trimmed by 5 bases and 3 bases, with 10 bases remaining between them. The V gene's germline CDR1 is SNHLY and CDR2 FYNNEI. CDR3 length: 13 residues. This chain uses TRBV2 with TRBJ2-5, with D possibly matching TRBD1 (5 bases). The sample taken for sequencing was memory CD4+ T cells sorted from blood. Subset specified: CD45RA-negative fraction. This TCR was sampled from a man aged 18 to 35 in good health. CDR3 sequence: CASSRQTKETQYF. CDR3 nucleotides: TGTGCCAGCAGTAGACAGACCAAAGAGACCCAGTACTTC.